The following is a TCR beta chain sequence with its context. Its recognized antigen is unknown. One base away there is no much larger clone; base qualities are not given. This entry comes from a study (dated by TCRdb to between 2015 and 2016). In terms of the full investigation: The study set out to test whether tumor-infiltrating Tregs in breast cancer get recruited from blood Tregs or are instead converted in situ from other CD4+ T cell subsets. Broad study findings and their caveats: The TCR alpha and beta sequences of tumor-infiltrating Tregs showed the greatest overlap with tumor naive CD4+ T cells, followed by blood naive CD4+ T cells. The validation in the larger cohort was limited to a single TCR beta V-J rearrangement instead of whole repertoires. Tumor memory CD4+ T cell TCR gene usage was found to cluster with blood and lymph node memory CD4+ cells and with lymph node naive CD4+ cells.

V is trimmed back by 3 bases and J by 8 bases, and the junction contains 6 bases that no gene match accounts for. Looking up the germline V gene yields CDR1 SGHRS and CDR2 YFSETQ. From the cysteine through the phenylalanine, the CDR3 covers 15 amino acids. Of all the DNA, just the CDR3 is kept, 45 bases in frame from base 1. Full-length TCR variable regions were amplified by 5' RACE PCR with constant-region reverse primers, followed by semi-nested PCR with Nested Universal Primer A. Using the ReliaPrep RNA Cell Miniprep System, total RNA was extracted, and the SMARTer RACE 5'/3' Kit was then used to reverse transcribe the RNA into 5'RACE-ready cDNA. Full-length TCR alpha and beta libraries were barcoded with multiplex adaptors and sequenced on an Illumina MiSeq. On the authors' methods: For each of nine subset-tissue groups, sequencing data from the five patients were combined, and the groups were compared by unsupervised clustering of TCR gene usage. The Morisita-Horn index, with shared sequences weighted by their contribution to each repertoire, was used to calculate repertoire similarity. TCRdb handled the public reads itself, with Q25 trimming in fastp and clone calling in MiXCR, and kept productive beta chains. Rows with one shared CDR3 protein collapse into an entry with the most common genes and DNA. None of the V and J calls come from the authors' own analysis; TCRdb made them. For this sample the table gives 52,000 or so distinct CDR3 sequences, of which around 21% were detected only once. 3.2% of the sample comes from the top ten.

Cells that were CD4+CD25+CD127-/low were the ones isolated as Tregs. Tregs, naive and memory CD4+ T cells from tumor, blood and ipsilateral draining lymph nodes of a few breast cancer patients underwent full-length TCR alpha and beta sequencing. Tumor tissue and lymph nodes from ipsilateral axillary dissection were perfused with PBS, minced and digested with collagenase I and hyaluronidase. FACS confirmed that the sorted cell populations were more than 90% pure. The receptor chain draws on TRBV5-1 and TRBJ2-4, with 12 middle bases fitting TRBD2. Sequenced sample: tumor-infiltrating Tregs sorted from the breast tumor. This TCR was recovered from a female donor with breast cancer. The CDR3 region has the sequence CASSSKTSGSDIQYF. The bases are TGCGCCAGCAGCTCTAAGACTAGCGGGAGTGACATTCAGTACTTC. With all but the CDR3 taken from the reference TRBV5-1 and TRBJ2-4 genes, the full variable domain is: KAGVTQTPRYLIKTRGQQVTLSCSPISGHRSVSWYQQTPGQGLQFLFEYFSETQRNKGNFPGRFSGRQFSNSRSEMNVSTLELGDSALYLCASSSKTSGSDIQYFGAGTRLSVL.